The sequence of this T cell receptor beta chain was determined in a study of cytomegalovirus exposure and HLA in healthy donors. General study findings and limits: When presence/absence was analysed, sequencing depth was taken to be roughly uniform across donors.

This CDR3 spans 13 amino acids. Germline V gives CDR1 LNHDA, CDR2 SQIVND (reference sequence). The germline V and J ends were trimmed by 1 base and 4 bases, with 5 bases remaining between them. Amplification used 60 Vbeta primers and 13 Jbeta primers. Produced via immunoSEQ multiplex PCR; TCRdb's table is partial and in-frame only. The table has 180,000 or so clones, 80% to 90% seen once. This clone has more than one count but fewer than ten. Its antigen remains unidentified. The same CDR3 is also encoded by other DNA sequences in this sample. The clonotype originates from a woman aged 18-30 years in good health and CMV-seropositive. The sequencing sample was made of PBMCs. The chain employs TRBV19 and TRBJ1-5; D unclear. CDR3 residues: CASSIAGNQPQHF. The CDR3 DNA reads TGTGCCAGTAGTATAGCGGGAAATCAGCCCCAGCATTTT.